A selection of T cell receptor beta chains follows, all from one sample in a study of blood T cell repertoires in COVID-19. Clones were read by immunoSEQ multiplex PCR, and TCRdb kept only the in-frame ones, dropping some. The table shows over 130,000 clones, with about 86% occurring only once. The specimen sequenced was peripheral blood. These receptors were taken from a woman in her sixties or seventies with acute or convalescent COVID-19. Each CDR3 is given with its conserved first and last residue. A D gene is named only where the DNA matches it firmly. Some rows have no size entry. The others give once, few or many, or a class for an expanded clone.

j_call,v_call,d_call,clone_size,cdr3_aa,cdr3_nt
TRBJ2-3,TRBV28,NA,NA,CASSLLRDRFTDTQYF,TGTGCCAGCAGTTTATTGAGGGATCGATTCACAGATACGCAGTATTTT
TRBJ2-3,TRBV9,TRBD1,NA,CASSVGGTGLSTDTQYF,TGTGCCAGCAGCGTAGGGGGGACAGGATTAAGCACAGATACGCAGTATTTT
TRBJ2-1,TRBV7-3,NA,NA,CASSLTGGSRINNEQFF,TGTGCCAGCAGCTTAACGGGGGGTTCCCGCATAAACAATGAGCAGTTCTTC
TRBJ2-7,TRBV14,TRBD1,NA,CASSHSGTGHYEQYF,TGTGCCAGCAGCCATTCCGGGACAGGGCACTACGAGCAGTACTTC
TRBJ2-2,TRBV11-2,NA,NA,CASSLSVSGELFF,TGTGCCAGCAGCTTAAGTGTTAGCGGGGAGCTGTTTTTT
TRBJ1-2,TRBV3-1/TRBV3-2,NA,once,CASSLTQGKGYTF,TGTGCCAGCAGCCTTACCCAGGGTAAAGGCTACACCTTC
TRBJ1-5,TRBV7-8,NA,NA,CASSPLYSNQPQHF,TGTGCCAGCAGCCCACTGTATAGCAATCAGCCCCAGCATTTT
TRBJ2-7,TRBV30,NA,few,CAWATLGTVAYEQYF,TGTGCCTGGGCCACCCTCGGGACTGTAGCCTACGAGCAGTACTTC
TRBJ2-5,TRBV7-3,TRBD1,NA,CASSLTGGEETQYF,TGTGCCAGCAGCTTGACAGGGGGAGAAGAGACCCAGTACTTC
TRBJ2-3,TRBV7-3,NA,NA,CASSSDQADTQYF,TGTGCCAGCAGCTCAGATCAGGCAGATACGCAGTATTTT
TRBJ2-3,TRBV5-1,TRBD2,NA,CASSLAGDSRTDTQYF,TGCGCCAGCAGCTTAGCGGGAGATTCAAGAACAGATACGCAGTATTTT
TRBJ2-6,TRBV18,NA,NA,CASSRQDYSSGANVLTF,TGTGCCAGCTCACGACAGGATTATAGCTCTGGGGCCAACGTCCTGACTTTC
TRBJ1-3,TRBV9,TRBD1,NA,CASSAVESRDRACF,TGTGCCAGCAGCGCCGTCGAAAGCCGGGACAGGGCCTGTTTT
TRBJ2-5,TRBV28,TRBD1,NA,CASRLMGSGGVKTQYF,TGTGCCAGCAGGCTTATGGGATCAGGGGGCGTCAAGACCCAGTACTTC
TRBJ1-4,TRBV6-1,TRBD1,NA,CASSDGGTGGGATNEKLFF,TGTGCCAGCAGTGATGGGGGGACAGGGGGCGGAGCAACTAATGAAAAACTGTTTTTT
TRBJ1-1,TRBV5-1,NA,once,CASSQTDANTEAFF,TGCGCCAGCAGCCAGACAGACGCTAACACTGAAGCTTTCTTT
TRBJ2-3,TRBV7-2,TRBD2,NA,CASSLVGPGGADTQYF,TGTGCCAGCAGCTTAGTCGGGCCGGGAGGCGCAGATACGCAGTATTTT
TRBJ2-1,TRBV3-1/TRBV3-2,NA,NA,CASSQLDEQFF,TGTGCCAGCAGCCAACTAGATGAGCAGTTCTTC
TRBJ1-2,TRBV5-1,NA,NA,CASSLDAGGYGYTF,TGCGCCAGCAGCTTGGATGCGGGAGGGTATGGCTACACCTTC
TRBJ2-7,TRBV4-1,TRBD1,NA,CASSQDKIATTGGNEQYF,TGCGCCAGCAGCCAAGACAAGATCGCCACGACAGGGGGAAACGAGCAGTACTTC
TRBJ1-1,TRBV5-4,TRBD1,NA,CASSRGQLNTEAFF,TGTGCCAGCAGCCGGGGACAGCTGAACACTGAAGCTTTCTTT
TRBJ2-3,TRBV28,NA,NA,CASRESGITQYF,TGTGCCAGCAGGGAGTCGGGTATTACGCAGTATTTT
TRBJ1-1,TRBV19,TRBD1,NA,CASGGTGVRGAFF,TGTGCCAGTGGGGGGACAGGGGTTCGCGGAGCTTTCTTT
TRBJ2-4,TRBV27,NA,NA,CASSSQQGQAKNIQYF,TGTGCCAGCAGTTCCCAACAGGGACAAGCCAAAAACATTCAGTACTTC
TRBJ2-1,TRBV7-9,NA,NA,CASSLLVDREQFF,TGTGCCAGCAGCTTACTAGTGGATCGGGAGCAGTTCTTC
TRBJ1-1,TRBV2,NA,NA,CASPGHMLNTEAFF,TGTGCCAGTCCGGGACACATGTTGAACACTGAAGCTTTCTTT
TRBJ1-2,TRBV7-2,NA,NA,CASSLAGHQQRGGYTF,TGTGCCAGCAGCTTAGCGGGACACCAACAAAGAGGTGGCTACACCTTC
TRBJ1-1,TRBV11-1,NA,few,CASSPTGPEAFF,TGTGCCAGCAGCCCAACAGGGCCTGAAGCTTTCTTT
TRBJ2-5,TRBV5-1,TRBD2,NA,CASSQGTSGSYHF,TGCGCCAGCAGCCAAGGGACTAGCGGGAGTTATCACTTC